Shown below are 5 T cell receptor beta chains from a single sample sequenced in a study of metastatic and nonmetastatic thyroid tumors. MiXCR re-clonotyped the PCR reads for TCRdb. This sample has around 45,000 clones, with roughly 4% found just once. Every patient was untreated before thyroid surgery. Sequences were obtained from blood. Receptors originate from a female donor with papillary thyroid cancer or a benign thyroid nodule (not recorded which). Some clones in this sample may be carry-over from other donors' samples.

V usage is TRBV6-1 and J usage is TRBJ1-1, with no clear D. The V and J ends lost 6 bases and 1 base respectively, with 12 bases between them. CDR1 and CDR2 (germline): MNHNS, SASEGT. The CDR3 is 14 amino acids. CDR3 region: CASRAEVQNTEAFF. DNA for the CDR3: TGTGCCAGCAGGGCAGAGGTCCAGAACACTGAAGCTTTCTTT.

This clone was seen many times. The rearrangement links TRBV28 to TRBJ2-5; 9 positions agree with TRBD1. Germline CDR1 and CDR2: MDHEN and SYDVKM. The V and J ends lost 4 bases and 4 bases, in that order; junction bases with no gene match: 13. CDR3 size: 17 residues. The CDR3 sequence is CASSSNAGTGRRETQYF. The CDR3 DNA is TGTGCCAGCAGTTCTAACGCCGGGACAGGGCGACGAGAGACCCAGTACTTC.

This clone was recorded many times. J is TRBJ2-1 and V is TRBV12-3 or TRBV12-4, with D maybe TRBD1 (6 bases). The V and J ends lost 3 bases and 5 bases respectively, with 14 bases between them. CDR3 size: 15 residues. CDR3 bases: TGTGCCAGCAGTTTCGGGCAGGGGAAGAACAATGAGCAGTTCTTC. Encoded protein: CASSFGQGKNNEQFF.

A note on this clone: The junction differs from germline at one of its ends, possibly a read error. The gene calls are TRBV7-3 and TRBJ2-3, with unresolved D. The CDR3 consists of 13 residues. Germline lookup yields CDR1 SGHTA and CDR2 FQGTGA. The CDR3 protein is CASSLSDADTQYF. DNA for the CDR3: TGTGCCAGCAGCTTAAGCGATGCAGATACGCAGTACTTT.

This clone was observed at least ten times. The genes are TRBV6-1 and TRBJ1-4; D may be TRBD1 (5 bases). V shed 5 bases and J shed 4 bases, with 11 bases lying between them. CDR3 length: 14 amino acids. Germline V CDR1 and CDR2: MNHNS, SASEGT. In DNA form, the CDR3 reads TGTGCCAGCAGTCCGGACATAGATAATGAAAAACTGTTTTTT. It translates to CASSPDIDNEKLFF.